This T cell receptor (beta chain) was profiled in a study of cytomegalovirus exposure and HLA in healthy donors. The study, taken as a whole, reports: Later work found most CMV-associated TCR beta chains apparently HLA-restricted. Reports indicate that TCR beta sequences accurately predicted the HLA-A and HLA-B alleles of most subjects.

The germline V gene has CDR1 MNHNY and CDR2 SVGAGI (reference sequence). V was pared by 7 bases and J by 3 bases, with 5 bases of the junction left unmatched. The CDR3 is 13 residues long. Turning to this clone: Its specificity is not known.

The primer mix had 60 Vbeta and 13 Jbeta primers. TCRdb keeps only in-frame clones here, not all; method: immunoSEQ multiplex PCR. The repertoire holds around 71,000 clones, with 65% to 70% as singletons. The chain carries TRBV6-6 and TRBJ1-2, with 7 nucleotides matching TRBD1. The sequence derives from a male donor in good health and CMV-seropositive. The sequencing input was PBMCs. The CDR3 region is CASTETGYYGYTF. The CDR3 DNA sequence: TGTGCCAGCACCGAGACAGGGTACTATGGCTACACCTTC.